Each of the 12 T cell receptor beta chains below was sequenced from the same sample in a study of blood T cell repertoires in COVID-19. TCRdb's copy holds only in-frame clones and misses some; the assay was immunoSEQ multiplex PCR. The sample includes roughly 61,000 clones, 91% of them seen just once. The sample taken for sequencing was peripheral blood. These receptors all stem from a man in his sixties with acute or convalescent COVID-19.

The DNA of the CDR3 is TGTGCCAGCAGCCAAGGACAGGGTCCCGGAGTCGCGAACACCGGGGAGCTGTTTTTT. Protein: CASSQGQGPGVANTGELFF. The V and J genes are TRBV3-1 (or the pseudogene TRBV3-2) and TRBJ2-2; the match to TRBD1 covers 7 bases. The CDR3 is 19 amino acids. Per germline, CDR1 LGHDT and CDR2 YNNKEL (reference sequence). With V trimmed by 1 base and J by 0 bases, 11 bases remained unmatched.

The V call is TRBV6-6, the J call TRBJ1-5, with D possibly TRBD1 on 5 matching bases. Trimming stripped 5 bases from V and 2 bases from J, with 10 bases between. Germline loops: CDR1 MNHNY, CDR2 SVGAGI (reference sequence). CDR3 length: 14 amino acids. CDR3 nucleotide sequence: TGTGCCAGCAGTACGGGCAGGGGCAATCAGCCCCAGCATTTT. It encodes CASSTGRGNQPQHF.

This clone was counted a few times. The rearrangement uses TRBV29-1 and TRBJ1-4, with 7 bases lining up with TRBD1. This CDR3 contains 14 residues. Germline CDR1 is SQVTM and CDR2 is ANQGSEA. Trimming cost V 7 bases and J 0 bases; bases outside gene matches: 5. The CDR3 region is CSAGQDSTNEKLFF. CDR3 DNA sequence: TGCAGCGCCGGACAGGACTCAACTAATGAAAAACTGTTTTTT. Based on the CDR3 plus reference TRBV29-1 and TRBJ1-4, the full variable domain is SAVISQKPSRDICQRGTSLTIQCQVDSQVTMMFWYRQQPGQSLTLIATANQGSEATYESGFVIDKFPISRPNLTFSTLTVSNMSPEDSSIYLCSAGQDSTNEKLFFGSGTQLSVL.

This sequence joins TRBV2 and TRBJ1-1, with TRBD1 as a possible D gene (6 bases). This CDR3 spans 11 amino acids. With 9 bases removed from V and 7 bases from J, the gap between germline ends came to 12 bases. Germline CDR1 reads SNHLY; CDR2 reads FYNNEI. CDR3 region: CARSRQVEAFF. The CDR3 DNA reads TGTGCCAGGTCCCGACAGGTTGAAGCTTTCTTT.

The V gene is TRBV9, the J gene TRBJ2-7; TRBD2 is a possible D gene (5 bases). The V end lost 1 base, the J end lost 4 bases, and 18 bases lay between the germline ends. Germline CDR1 SGDLS, CDR2 YYNGEE. CDR3 length equals 16 residues. In DNA, the CDR3 is TGTGCCAGCAGCGTAAGGCCAACGGGAAATGGGTACGAGCAGTACTTC. Amino acids: CASSVRPTGNGYEQYF.

This chain connects TRBV30 to TRBJ2-7, with D possibly TRBD1 on 5 matching bases. Germline-derived CDR1 and CDR2 are GTSNPN and SVGIG (reference sequence). The V and J ends lost 0 bases and 2 bases respectively, with 11 bases between them. The CDR3 runs 14 residues. The CDR3 DNA sequence: TGTGCCTGGAGTGTAGGCCGGACAACCTACGAGCAGTACTTC. Its translation: CAWSVGRTTYEQYF.

The chain combines TRBV6-2 or TRBV6-3 with TRBJ1-6; TRBD1 agrees at 7 bases. Per germline, CDR1 MNHEY and CDR2 SVGEGT. Trimming cost V 5 bases and J 5 bases; bases outside gene matches: 3. This CDR3 contains 14 residues. The CDR3 bases are TGTGCCAGCAGTAAAGGACAGGATAATTCACCCCTCCACTTT. Translation gives CASSKGQDNSPLHF.

CDR3 sequence reads: CASSFPGGRETGELFF. DNA for the CDR3: TGTGCCAGCAGCTTTCCGGGAGGGCGGGAAACCGGGGAGCTGTTTTTT. The J gene is TRBJ2-2, the V gene TRBV5-5; 8 positions match TRBD2. Trimming cost V 2 bases and J 5 bases; bases outside gene matches: 8. Germline CDR1 reads SGHKS; CDR2 reads YYEKEE (reference sequence). The CDR3 contains 16 residues.

This clone was seen a few times. The chain has TRBV7-3 and TRBJ1-2; maybe TRBD1 (5 bases). V dropped 1 base and J dropped 6 bases, with 9 bases sitting between them. CDR3 length: 13 amino acids. CDR1 is SGHTA and CDR2 is FQGTGA in the germline V gene. CDR3 sequence reads: CASSLISGNGYTF. The DNA for the CDR3 is TGTGCCAGCAGCTTAATATCAGGGAATGGCTACACCTTC.

The chain is built from TRBV28 and TRBJ1-1; no definite D call. Trimming removed 8 bases from V and 1 base from J, with 11 bases in between. The CDR3 length is 13 residues. Germline CDR1 is MDHEN and CDR2 is SYDVKM. The CDR3 coding sequence is TGTGCCAGCCCCGGAGCGGGGAACACTGAAGCTTTCTTT. Encoded protein: CASPGAGNTEAFF.

The V gene is TRBV7-2, the J gene TRBJ1-1; 7 bases fit TRBD1. Germline lookup yields CDR1 SGHTA and CDR2 FQGNSA. V was clipped by 3 bases and J by 4 bases; unmatched bases: 2. The CDR3 is 13 residues long. The CDR3, as DNA: TGTGCCAGCAGCTTCCCAGGGGGCACTGAAGCTTTCTTT. Protein: CASSFPGGTEAFF.

The chain links TRBV24-1 to TRBJ2-1; 10 bases align to TRBD1. The CDR3 consists of 16 residues. Trimming took 4 bases from V and 8 from J; bases not matched to a gene: 10. The germline V gene has CDR1 KGHDR and CDR2 SFDVKD. Here the CDR3 DNA reads TGTGCCACCAGTGACACCGGGACAGGGGAGTGGGATGAGCAGTTCTTC. Translated: CATSDTGTGEWDEQFF.